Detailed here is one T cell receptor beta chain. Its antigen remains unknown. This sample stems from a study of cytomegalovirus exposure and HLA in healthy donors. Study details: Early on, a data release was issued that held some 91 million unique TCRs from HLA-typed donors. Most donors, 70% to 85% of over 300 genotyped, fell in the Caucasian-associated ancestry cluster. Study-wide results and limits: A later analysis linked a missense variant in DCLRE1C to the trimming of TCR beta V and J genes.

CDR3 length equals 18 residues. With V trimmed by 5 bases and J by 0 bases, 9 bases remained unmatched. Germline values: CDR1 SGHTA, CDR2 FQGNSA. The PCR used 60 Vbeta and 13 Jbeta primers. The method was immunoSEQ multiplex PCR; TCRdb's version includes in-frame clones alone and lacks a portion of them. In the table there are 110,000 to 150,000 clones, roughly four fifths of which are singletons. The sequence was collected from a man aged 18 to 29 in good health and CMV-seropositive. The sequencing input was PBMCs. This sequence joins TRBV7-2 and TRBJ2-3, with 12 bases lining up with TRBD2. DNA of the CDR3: TGTGCCAGCAGCCCAACCCTAGGACTAGCGGGGAGCACAGATACGCAGTATTTT. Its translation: CASSPTLGLAGSTDTQYF. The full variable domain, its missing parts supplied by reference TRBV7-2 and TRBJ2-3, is GAGVSQSPSNKVTEKGKDVELRCDPISGHTALYWYRQSLGQGLEFLIYFQGNSAPDKSGLPSDRFSAERTGGSVSTLTIQRTQQEDSAVYLCASSPTLGLAGSTDTQYFGPGTRLTVL.